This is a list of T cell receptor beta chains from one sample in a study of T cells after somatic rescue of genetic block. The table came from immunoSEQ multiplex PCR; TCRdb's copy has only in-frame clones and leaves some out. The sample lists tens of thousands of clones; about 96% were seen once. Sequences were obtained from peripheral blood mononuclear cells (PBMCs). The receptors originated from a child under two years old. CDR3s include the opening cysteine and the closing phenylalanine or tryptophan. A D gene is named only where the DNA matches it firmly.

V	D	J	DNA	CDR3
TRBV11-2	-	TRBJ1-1	TGTGCCAGCAGCTTTAGACCGATCACTGAAGCTTTCTTT	CASSFRPITEAFF
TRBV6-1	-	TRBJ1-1	TGTGCCAGCAGTTATACAAGGAACACTGAAGCTTTCTTT	CASSYTRNTEAFF
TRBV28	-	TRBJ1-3	TGTGCCAGCATACAGGGAGGTGGAAACACCATATATTTT	CASIQGGGNTIYF
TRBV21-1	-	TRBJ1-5	TGTGCCAGCAGCACAGGAGATTTTAGCAATCAGCCCCAGCATTTT	CASSTGDFSNQPQHF
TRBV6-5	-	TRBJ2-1	TGTGCCAGCAAAAACGACTGGGACAATGAGCAGTTCTTC	CASKNDWDNEQFF
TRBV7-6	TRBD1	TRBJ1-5	TGTGCCAGCAGCTTAGGACAGGGGGTGGATCAGCCCCAGCATTTT	CASSLGQGVDQPQHF
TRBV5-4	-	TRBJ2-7	TGTGCCAGCAGCTCTGGGTCGGATTACGAGCAGTACTTC	CASSSGSDYEQYF
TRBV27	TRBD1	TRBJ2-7	TGTGCCAGCAGTTGGGGGACAGGGGGCAACTACGAGCAGTACTTC	CASSWGTGGNYEQYF
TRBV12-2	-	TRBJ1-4	TGTGCAAGTCGCTTACTTTACCGACAGGGAATAGTCCTTAATGAAAAACTGTTTTTT	CASRLLYRQGIVLNEKLFF
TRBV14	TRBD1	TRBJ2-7	TGTGCCAGCAGCCAAGAATGGAGACAGGGGGCCAACGAGCAGTACTTC	CASSQEWRQGANEQYF
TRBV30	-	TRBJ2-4	TGTGCCTGGAGTACTGGGAACATTCAGTACTTC	CAWSTGNIQYF
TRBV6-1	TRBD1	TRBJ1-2	TGTGCCAGCACGTTACAGGGGCTTCAGGGCTACACCTTC	CASTLQGLQGYTF
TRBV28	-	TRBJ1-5	TGTGCCAGCAGTTTACGGGGTCAGCCCCAGCATTTT	CASSLRGQPQHF
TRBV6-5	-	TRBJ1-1	TGTGCCAGCAGTTACCGGGGTTGGGACACTGAAGCTTTCTTT	CASSYRGWDTEAFF
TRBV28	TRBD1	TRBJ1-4	TGTGCCAGCAGGGACAGGGGTGAAAAACTGTTTTTT	CASRDRGEKLFF
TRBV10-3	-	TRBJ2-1	TGTGCCATCAGTGAGTCAGGGGGCTCCTACAATGAGCAGTTCTTC	CAISESGGSYNEQFF
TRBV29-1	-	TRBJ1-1	TGCAGCGTTGGGCGGGGGCTAGCGAACACTGAAGCTTTCTTT	CSVGRGLANTEAFF